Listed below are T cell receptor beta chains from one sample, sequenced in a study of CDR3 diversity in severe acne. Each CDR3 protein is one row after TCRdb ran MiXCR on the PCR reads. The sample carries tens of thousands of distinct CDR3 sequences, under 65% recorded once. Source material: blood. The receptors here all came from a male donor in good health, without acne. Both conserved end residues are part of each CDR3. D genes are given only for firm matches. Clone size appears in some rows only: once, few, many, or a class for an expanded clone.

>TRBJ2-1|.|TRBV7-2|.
CASSSRLVGGEQFF
TGTGCCAGCAGCTCCCGACTAGTGGGCGGTGAGCAGTTCTTC
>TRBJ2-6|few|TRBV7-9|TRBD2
CASSLAGGPPGANVLTF
TGTGCCAGCAGCTTAGCGGGAGGGCCGCCTGGGGCCAACGTCCTGACTTTC
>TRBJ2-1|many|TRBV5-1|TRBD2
CASSQSGGALSYNEQFF
TGCGCCAGCAGCCAGAGCGGGGGGGCCCTCTCCTACAATGAGCAGTTCTTC
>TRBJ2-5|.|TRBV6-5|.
CASRNVETQYF
TGTGCCAGCAGAAACGTGGAGACCCAGTACTTC
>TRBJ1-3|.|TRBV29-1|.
CSVSTARSGNTIYF
TGCAGCGTATCTACAGCCCGCTCTGGAAACACCATATATTTT
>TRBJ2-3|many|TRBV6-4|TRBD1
CASSGTGGTDTQYF
TGTGCCAGCAGTGGGACAGGGGGCACAGATACGCAGTATTTT
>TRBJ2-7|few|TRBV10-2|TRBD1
CASNGQAAYEQYF
TGCGCCAGCAATGGACAGGCCGCCTACGAGCAGTACTTC
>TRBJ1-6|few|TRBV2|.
CASSEAGSSYNSPLHF
TGTGCCAGCAGTGAAGCGGGGAGCTCCTATAATTCACCCCTCCACTTT
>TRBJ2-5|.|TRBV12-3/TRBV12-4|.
CASSPGDVETQYF
TGTGCCAGCAGCCCAGGGGACGTGGAGACCCAGTACTTC
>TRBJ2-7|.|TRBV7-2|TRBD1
CASSFPGTASSYEQYF
TGTGCCAGCAGCTTCCCCGGGACAGCGAGCTCCTACGAGCAGTACTTC
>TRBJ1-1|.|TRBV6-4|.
CASSELVNEAFF
TGTGCCAGCAGTGAATTGGTAAATGAAGCTTTCTTT
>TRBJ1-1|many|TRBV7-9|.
CASSLGERPEAFF
TGTGCCAGCAGCTTAGGGGAGAGGCCTGAAGCTTTCTTT
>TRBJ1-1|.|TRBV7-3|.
CASSSNPELEAFF
TGTGCCAGCAGCTCTAACCCCGAACTTGAAGCTTTCTTT
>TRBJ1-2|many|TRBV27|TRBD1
CASSSGQGVDYGYTF
TGTGCCAGCAGTTCGGGACAGGGGGTCGACTATGGCTACACCTTC
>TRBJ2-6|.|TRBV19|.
CATTAAGAGANVMTF
TGTGCCACCACGGCGGCGGGGGCTGGGGCCAACGTCATGACTTTC
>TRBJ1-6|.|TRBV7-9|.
CASSPGTSGNSPLHF
TGTGCCAGCAGCCCGGGGACTAGCGGGAATTCACCCCTCCACTTT
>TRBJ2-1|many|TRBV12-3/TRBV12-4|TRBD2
CASSLLGLRGYEQFF
TGTGCCAGCAGTTTATTGGGACTGCGGGGGTATGAGCAGTTCTTC
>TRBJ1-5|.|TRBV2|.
CASSDTGVGQPQHF
TGTGCCAGCAGTGATACGGGGGTAGGGCAGCCCCAGCATTTT
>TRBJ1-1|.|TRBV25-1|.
CASSPLPNTEAFF
TGTGCCAGCAGCCCCCTACCGAACACTGAAGCTTTCTTT
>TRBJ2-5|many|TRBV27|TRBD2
CASRKLTSAEGETQYF
TGTGCCAGCAGGAAACTAACTAGCGCAGAGGGGGAGACCCAGTACTTC
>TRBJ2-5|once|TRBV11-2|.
CASSHGANFDPQETQYF
TGTGCCAGCAGCCATGGGGCGAATTTCGACCCCCAAGAGACCCAGTACTTC
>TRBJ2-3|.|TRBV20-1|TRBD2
CSARGTSGAVDTQYF
TGCAGTGCTAGGGGAACTAGCGGGGCGGTAGATACGCAGTATTTT
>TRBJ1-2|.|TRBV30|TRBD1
CAWSARQGRNYGCTF
TGTGCCTGGAGTGCTCGACAGGGGAGGAACTATGGCTGCACCTTC
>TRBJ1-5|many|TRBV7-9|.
CASSSTEQPQHF
TGTGCCAGCAGCTCGACAGAACAGCCCCAGCATTTT
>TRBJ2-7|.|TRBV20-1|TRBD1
CSASRDRGPSEQYF
TGCAGTGCTAGCCGGGACAGGGGGCCTAGCGAGCAGTACTTC
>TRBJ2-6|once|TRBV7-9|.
CASSDTPLSGANVLTF
TGTGCCAGCAGCGATACACCACTCTCTGGGGCCAACGTCCTGACTTTC
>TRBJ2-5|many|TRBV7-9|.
CASNRLEETQYF
TGTGCCAGCAACCGACTAGAAGAGACCCAGTACTTC
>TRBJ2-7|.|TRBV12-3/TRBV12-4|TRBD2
CASSLAGPGTIAEQYF
TGTGCCAGCAGTTTAGCCGGCCCCGGGACTATTGCCGAGCAGTACTTC
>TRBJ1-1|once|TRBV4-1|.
CASSQGRGPDEQYFGPGTEAFF
.
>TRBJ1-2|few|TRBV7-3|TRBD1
CASSPGTGYYGYTF
TGTGCCAGCAGCCCTGGGACAGGGTACTATGGCTACACCTTC
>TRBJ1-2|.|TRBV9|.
CASSPLTTAEGYTF
TGTGCCAGCAGCCCCCTTACTACCGCGGAGGGCTACACCTTC
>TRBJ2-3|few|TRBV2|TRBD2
CASTSGRPSTDTQYF
TGTGCCAGCACTAGCGGGAGGCCCAGCACAGATACGCAGTATTTT
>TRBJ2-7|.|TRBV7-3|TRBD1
CASSAPGQGYNEQYF
TGTGCCAGCAGCGCACCGGGACAGGGGTACAATGAGCAGTACTTC
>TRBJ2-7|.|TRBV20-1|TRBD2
CSARAGGKLAGGRDEQYF
TGCAGTGCTAGAGCGGGAGGGAAACTAGCGGGAGGGCGGGACGAGCAGTACTTC
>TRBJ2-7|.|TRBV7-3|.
CASSLWAGVTYEQYF
TGTGCCAGCAGCTTATGGGCAGGGGTCACCTACGAGCAGTACTTC
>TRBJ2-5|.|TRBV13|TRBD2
CASSSRTSGGREQYF
TGTGCCAGCAGCTCCCGGACTAGCGGGGGGCGGGAGCAGTACTTC
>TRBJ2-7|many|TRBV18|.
CASSPYGTELNEQYF
TGTGCCAGCTCACCATATGGGACCGAGCTCAACGAGCAGTACTTC
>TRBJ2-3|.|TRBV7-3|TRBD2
CASSSSGGDTQYF
TGTGCCAGCAGCTCGAGCGGGGGGGATACGCAGTATTTT
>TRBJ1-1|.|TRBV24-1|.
CATSDGLTNTEAFF
TGTGCCACCAGTGACGGACTGACGAACACTGAAGCTTTCTTT
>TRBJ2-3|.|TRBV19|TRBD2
CASVPSGGLAGVGDTQYF
TGTGCCAGTGTCCCATCCGGAGGACTAGCGGGAGTGGGGGATACGCAGTATTTT
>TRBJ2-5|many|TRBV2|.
CASSRRAGRAGQETQYF
TGTGCCAGCAGCCGCCGCGCAGGCAGGGCAGGCCAAGAGACCCAGTACTTC
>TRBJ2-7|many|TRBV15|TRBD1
CATSRAGTGEYEQYF
TGTGCCACCAGCAGAGCCGGGACAGGTGAATACGAGCAGTACTTC
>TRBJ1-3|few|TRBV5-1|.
CASSLGTGYSGNTIYF
TGTGCCAGCAGCTTAGGTACGGGTTACTCTGGAAACACCATATATTTT
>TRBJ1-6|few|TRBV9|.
CASSGEAGNSPLHF
TGTGCCAGCAGCGGAGAAGCTGGGAATTCACCCCTCCACTTT
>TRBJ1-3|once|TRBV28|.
CASNLFVVDGASGNTIYF
TGTGCCAGCAATTTATTCGTAGTTGACGGCGCCTCTGGAAACACCATATATTTT
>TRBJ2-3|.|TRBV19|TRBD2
CASSTLAVPTDTQYF
TGTGCCAGTAGTACACTAGCGGTTCCCACAGATACGCAGTATTTT
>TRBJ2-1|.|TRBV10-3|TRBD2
CAISEEGLAGVPNEQFF
TGTGCCATCAGTGAAGAGGGACTAGCGGGAGTTCCCAATGAGCAGTTCTTC
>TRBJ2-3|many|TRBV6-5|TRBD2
CASSYSATGTSVRDTQYF
TGTGCCAGCAGTTACTCAGCGACCGGGACTAGCGTTAGGGATACGCAGTATTTT
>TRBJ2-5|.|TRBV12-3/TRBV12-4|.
CASREGKNQPQYF
TGTGCCAGCAGGGAAGGGAAGAATCAGCCCCAGTACTTC
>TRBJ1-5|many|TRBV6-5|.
CASRKEYSNQPQHF
TGTGCCAGCAGGAAGGAATATAGCAATCAGCCCCAGCATTTT
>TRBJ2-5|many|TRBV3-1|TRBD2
CASSQGTSGGSETQYF
TGTGCCAGCAGCCAAGGGACTAGCGGGGGTTCGGAGACCCAGTACTTC
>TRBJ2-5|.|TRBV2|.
CASSGTRGGYTQCF
TGTGCCAGCAGTGGAACACGCGGTGGCTACACCCAGTGCTTC
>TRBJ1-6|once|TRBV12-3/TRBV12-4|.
CASSLARAGVSPLHF
TGTGCCAGCTCCCTTGCCAGGGCAGGGGTTTCACCCCTCCACTTT
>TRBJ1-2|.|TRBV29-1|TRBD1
CSVEGGQTVHGYTF
TGCAGCGTTGAAGGGGGACAGACAGTCCATGGCTACACCTTC
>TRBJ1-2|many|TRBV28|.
CASSLTDNYGYTF
TGTGCCAGCAGTTTAACAGACAACTATGGCTACACCTTC
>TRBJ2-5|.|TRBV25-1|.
CASSLMLGTQYF
TGTGCCAGCAGCCTAATGCTCGGGACCCAGTACTTC
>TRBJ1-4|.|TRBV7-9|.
CASSLREGGNEKLFF
TGTGCCAGCAGCTTAAGAGAGGGAGGGAACGAAAAACTGTTTTTT